Presented here are 24 T cell receptor beta chains from one specimen sequenced in a study of cytomegalovirus exposure and HLA in healthy donors. Researchers ran the PCR with 60 Vbeta and 13 Jbeta primers. TCRdb keeps only in-frame clones here, not all; method: immunoSEQ multiplex PCR. The sample has roughly 160,000 clones, around 80% seen once. Sequences were obtained from PBMCs. The source of these receptors is a male donor in good health and CMV-seronegative.

This clone has more than one count but fewer than ten. The chain is built from TRBV18 and TRBJ1-4; 7 bases match TRBD1. The germline CDR1 and CDR2 sequences are KGHSH and LQKENI. The CDR3 is made up of 15 amino acids. The trim removed 3 bases at V and 5 bases at J, leaving 6 bases unmatched. The CDR3 DNA is TGTGCCAGCTCACCCGAGGACAGGCTCAATGAAAAACTGTTTTTT. Translation gives CASSPEDRLNEKLFF.

The V and J genes are TRBV5-5 and TRBJ1-5; 10 bases match TRBD1. CDR3 length: 15 residues. The V and J ends lost 1 base and 4 bases, in that order; junction bases with no gene match: 2. Germline V gene lookup returns CDR1 SGHKS and CDR2 YYEKEE (reference sequence). Here the CDR3 reads CASSLRTGGNQPQHF. The CDR3 coding sequence is TGTGCCAGCAGCTTGAGGACAGGGGGGAATCAGCCCCAGCATTTT.

This chain connects TRBV5-6 to TRBJ2-7; D perhaps matches TRBD1 (6 bases). Germline V gene data show CDR1 as SGHDT and CDR2 as YYEEEE. Trimming removed 4 bases at V and 6 bases at J, with 17 bases between. The CDR3 has 14 residues. The chain's CDR3 is CASSRRGYLGEQYF. In DNA, the CDR3 is TGTGCCAGCAGCCGCAGGGGCTACCTTGGCGAGCAGTACTTC.

This clone has only one observation. The V gene is TRBV30, the J gene TRBJ2-1, with D possibly TRBD2 on 5 matching bases. CDR1 GTSNPN and CDR2 SVGIG come from the germline V gene (reference sequence). Trimming stripped 0 bases from V and 0 bases from J, with 6 bases between. The CDR3 loop spans 14 amino acids. CDR3 nucleotides: TGTGCCTGGAGTGTCCGGGGCTCCTACAATGAGCAGTTCTTC. Translated, it gives CAWSVRGSYNEQFF.

This chain joins TRBV2 and TRBJ1-5, with D perhaps matching TRBD1 (5 bases). The length of the CDR3 is 14 residues. V was trimmed by 4 bases and J by 3 bases, leaving 10 bases between them. The germline CDR1 and CDR2 sequences are SNHLY and FYNNEI. The DNA of the CDR3 is TGTGCCAGCAGTGCTCAGGGCCACAATCAGCCCCAGCATTTT. Translating it yields CASSAQGHNQPQHF.

This clone showed up just once. CDR3 coding DNA: TGCGCCAGCAGCTTGACACCTTTCCAGGAATCTGGAAACACCATATATTTT. Translating it yields CASSLTPFQESGNTIYF. The V gene is TRBV5-1, the J gene TRBJ1-3; no clear D. This CDR3 has 17 residues. The V and J ends lost 1 base and 1 base respectively, with 15 bases between them. The germline V gene encodes CDR1 SGHRS and CDR2 YFSETQ.

Points on this clone: The same CDR3 can be traced to other DNA sequences in this sample. The chain employs TRBV12-5 and TRBJ2-5, with 7 bases matching TRBD1. CDR3 size: 15 residues. V shed 1 base and J 9 bases; nucleotides not matched to a gene: 11. CDR1 and CDR2 from the germline V gene are LGHNT and FRNRAP. The CDR3 protein is CASGLGDRFEGAQYF. CDR3 bases: TGTGCTAGTGGTTTGGGGGACAGATTTGAAGGGGCCCAGTACTTC.

J is TRBJ1-4 and V is TRBV28, with D perhaps TRBD1 (5 bases). Trimming took off 3 bases at V and 7 bases at J, with 15 bases between the two ends. The CDR3 contains 15 residues. CDR1 is MDHEN and CDR2 is SYDVKM in the germline V gene. CDR3 bases: TGTGCCAGCAGTTTTCTACAGGACCAGGGTGAAAAACTGTTTTTT. It yields the protein CASSFLQDQGEKLFF.

The chain links TRBV5-1 to TRBJ2-5; 11 positions agree with TRBD1. Looked up from germline, CDR1 is SGHRS and CDR2 is YFSETQ. This CDR3 is 14 amino acids long. V was pared by 4 bases and J by 2 bases, with 1 base of the junction left unmatched. CDR3 region: CASSRDRGQETQYF. The CDR3 nucleotides are TGCGCCAGCAGCAGGGACAGGGGGCAAGAGACCCAGTACTTC.

A few counts support this clone. This chain joins TRBV7-9 and TRBJ1-1, with D perhaps TRBD1 (5 bases). The CDR3 contains 13 residues. Between the trimmed V and J ends, which lost 5 bases and 1 base, there was a span of 8 bases. Germline V gives CDR1 SEHNR, CDR2 FQNEAQ (reference sequence). CDR3 bases: TGTGCCAGCAGCCGGCAGGGGAACACTGAAGCTTTCTTT. This translates into CASSRQGNTEAFF. The entire variable domain, with the rest obtained from reference TRBV7-9 and TRBJ1-1, is as follows: DTGVSQNPRHKITKRGQNVTFRCDPISEHNRLYWYRQTLGQGPEFLTYFQNEAQLEKSRLLSDRFSAERPKGSFSTLEIQRTEQGDSAMYLCASSRQGNTEAFFGQGTRLTVV.

CDR3 bases: TGCGCCAGCAGCGACCAGGGGGCAAACACCATATATTTT. This codes for CASSDQGANTIYF. The rearrangement uses TRBV5-1 and TRBJ1-3; 8 nucleotides align to TRBD1. Germline loops: CDR1 SGHRS, CDR2 YFSETQ. This CDR3 has 13 residues. The V and J ends lost 4 bases and 6 bases, in that order; junction bases with no gene match: 3.

This clone was picked up a small number of times. V and J are TRBV7-9 and TRBJ2-2, with D tentatively TRBD2 (6 bases). The V end was cut by 1 base, the J end by 4 bases, with 13 bases between. Germline lookup yields CDR1 SEHNR and CDR2 FQNEAQ (reference sequence). There are 16 residues in the CDR3. The DNA for the CDR3 is TGTGCCAGCAGCTTAGGTTTAACTAGCCGCACCGGGGAGCTGTTTTTT. It specifies CASSLGLTSRTGELFF. The full variable domain, with the rest looked up from reference TRBV7-9 and TRBJ2-2, is DTGVSQNPRHKITKRGQNVTFRCDPISEHNRLYWYRQTLGQGPEFLTYFQNEAQLEKSRLLSDRFSAERPKGSFSTLEIQRTEQGDSAMYLCASSLGLTSRTGELFFGEGSRLTVL.

This clone was found once. This chain uses TRBV7-9 with TRBJ2-3; 9 bases line up with TRBD2. This CDR3 is 19 amino acids long. V shed 1 base and J 1 base; nucleotides not matched to a gene: 12. Germline CDR1 and CDR2: SEHNR and FQNEAQ (reference sequence). CDR3 sequence: CASSLVLGLARDRTDTQYF. The CDR3 nucleotides are TGTGCCAGCAGCTTAGTCCTGGGACTAGCTCGGGACCGCACAGATACGCAGTATTTT.

The gene calls are TRBV5-4 and TRBJ1-1; possibly TRBD1 for D (5 bases). Trimming pared 0 bases from V and 10 bases from J, leaving 10 bases between. Germline V gene data show CDR1 as SGHNT and CDR2 as YYREEE (reference sequence). The CDR3 loop spans 12 amino acids. The CDR3 nucleotides are TGTGCCAGCAGCTTGGCCCGGGGGATAGCTTTCTTT. It codes for CASSLARGIAFF.

The V gene is TRBV29-1, the J gene TRBJ2-5, with 9 bases identical to TRBD1. The trim removed 7 bases at V and 2 bases at J, leaving 14 bases unmatched. The CDR3 runs 16 residues. Per germline, CDR1 SQVTM and CDR2 ANQGSEA. CDR3 DNA: TGCAGCGCAGTTCCTGTGGGACAGGGTGGGCAAGAGACCCAGTACTTC. This gives the protein CSAVPVGQGGQETQYF.

The CDR3 loop is CASSQDPTGQAYEQYF. The CDR3 bases are TGCGCCAGCAGCCAAGATCCTACAGGACAAGCGTACGAGCAGTACTTC. The rearrangement joins TRBV4-3 to TRBJ2-7, with D perhaps TRBD1 (5 bases). CDR1 and CDR2 (germline): LGHNA, YSLEER. The V end lost 0 bases, the J end lost 4 bases, and 16 bases lay between the germline ends. The CDR3 extends over 16 amino acids.

The chain carries TRBV6-5 and TRBJ1-1, with 8 nucleotides matching TRBD1. The CDR3 extends over 14 amino acids. Trimming cost V 5 bases and J 1 base; bases outside gene matches: 3. The germline CDR1 and CDR2 sequences are MNHEY and SVGAGI. CDR3 loop: CASSRTGKNTEAFF. CDR3 nucleotides: TGTGCCAGCAGTCGGACAGGGAAGAACACTGAAGCTTTCTTT.

As to this clone: The sample holds other DNA sequences that translate to the same CDR3. The chain uses TRBV11-2 and TRBJ1-6; weak D call: TRBD1 (6 bases). The CDR3 length is 14 residues. V gave up 0 bases and J gave up 10 bases, with 10 bases separating them. The germline V gene encodes CDR1 SGHAT and CDR2 FQNNGV. As DNA, the CDR3 is TGTGCCAGCAGCTTAGATCCAGGGGTATCACCCCTCCACTTT. This encodes CASSLDPGVSPLHF. The full variable domain, its missing parts supplied by reference TRBV11-2 and TRBJ1-6, is EAGVAQSPRYKIIEKRQSVAFWCNPISGHATLYWYQQILGQGPKLLIQFQNNGVVDDSQLPKDRFSAERLKGVDSTLKIQPAKLEDSAVYLCASSLDPGVSPLHFGNGTRLTVT.

V is TRBV7-2 and J is TRBJ1-3; D ambiguous. The V end was cut by 5 bases, the J end by 4 bases, with 15 bases between. This CDR3 is 15 amino acids long. Germline V gives CDR1 SGHTA, CDR2 FQGNSA. In nucleotides, the CDR3 is TGTGCCAGCAGCGCGGGGTCGGGCCTCGGAAACACCATATATTTT. It yields the protein CASSAGSGLGNTIYF.

CDR3 in amino acids: CASRRAGTGNFF. As DNA, the CDR3 is TGTGCCAGCAGGCGGGCAGGGACAGGGAACTTCTTC. The chain joins TRBV11-2 to TRBJ2-1, with 9 bases fitting TRBD1. The trim removed 6 bases at V and 16 bases at J, leaving 10 bases unmatched. There are 12 residues in the CDR3. Germline values: CDR1 SGHAT, CDR2 FQNNGV.

This rearrangement joins TRBV10-1 to TRBJ1-2; D may be TRBD1 (6 bases). V shed 11 bases and J shed 6 bases, with 19 bases lying between them. This CDR3 region has 13 residues. The V gene's germline CDR1 is WNHNN and CDR2 SYGVQD (reference sequence). The CDR3 nucleotides read TGCGCCCGCGAGGGGGGGGGATTAAATGGCTACACCTTC. Amino acids: CAREGGGLNGYTF.

V and J are TRBV5-1 and TRBJ2-1, with 10 bases that match TRBD2. V trimming: 0 bases; J trimming: 6 bases; junction bases outside the gene matches: 3. From germline, CDR1 is SGHRS and CDR2 YFSETQ. CDR3 length: 15 residues. The CDR3 loop is CASSLGAGGRNEQFF. Here the CDR3 DNA reads TGCGCCAGCAGCTTGGGAGCGGGGGGGCGCAATGAGCAGTTCTTC.

This chain links TRBV10-3 with TRBJ1-1, with 7 bases identical to TRBD1. V lost 6 bases and J lost 3; bases outside the gene matches: 1. CDR1 is ENHRY and CDR2 is SYGVKD in the germline V gene. CDR3 length equals 12 residues. CDR3 loop: CAIRQGDTEAFF. DNA for the CDR3: TGTGCCATCAGGCAGGGGGACACTGAAGCTTTCTTT.

In this sample, this clone turned up once. CDR3 region: CASSRGQGLVEKLFF. For the CDR3, the DNA is TGTGCCAGCAGTCGAGGACAGGGTTTAGTTGAAAAACTGTTTTTT. The rearrangement links TRBV6-6 to TRBJ1-4; 8 nucleotides align to TRBD1. CDR1 MNHNY and CDR2 SVGAGI come from the germline V gene (reference sequence). V trimming: 5 bases; J trimming: 7 bases; junction bases outside the gene matches: 9. The CDR3 runs 15 residues.